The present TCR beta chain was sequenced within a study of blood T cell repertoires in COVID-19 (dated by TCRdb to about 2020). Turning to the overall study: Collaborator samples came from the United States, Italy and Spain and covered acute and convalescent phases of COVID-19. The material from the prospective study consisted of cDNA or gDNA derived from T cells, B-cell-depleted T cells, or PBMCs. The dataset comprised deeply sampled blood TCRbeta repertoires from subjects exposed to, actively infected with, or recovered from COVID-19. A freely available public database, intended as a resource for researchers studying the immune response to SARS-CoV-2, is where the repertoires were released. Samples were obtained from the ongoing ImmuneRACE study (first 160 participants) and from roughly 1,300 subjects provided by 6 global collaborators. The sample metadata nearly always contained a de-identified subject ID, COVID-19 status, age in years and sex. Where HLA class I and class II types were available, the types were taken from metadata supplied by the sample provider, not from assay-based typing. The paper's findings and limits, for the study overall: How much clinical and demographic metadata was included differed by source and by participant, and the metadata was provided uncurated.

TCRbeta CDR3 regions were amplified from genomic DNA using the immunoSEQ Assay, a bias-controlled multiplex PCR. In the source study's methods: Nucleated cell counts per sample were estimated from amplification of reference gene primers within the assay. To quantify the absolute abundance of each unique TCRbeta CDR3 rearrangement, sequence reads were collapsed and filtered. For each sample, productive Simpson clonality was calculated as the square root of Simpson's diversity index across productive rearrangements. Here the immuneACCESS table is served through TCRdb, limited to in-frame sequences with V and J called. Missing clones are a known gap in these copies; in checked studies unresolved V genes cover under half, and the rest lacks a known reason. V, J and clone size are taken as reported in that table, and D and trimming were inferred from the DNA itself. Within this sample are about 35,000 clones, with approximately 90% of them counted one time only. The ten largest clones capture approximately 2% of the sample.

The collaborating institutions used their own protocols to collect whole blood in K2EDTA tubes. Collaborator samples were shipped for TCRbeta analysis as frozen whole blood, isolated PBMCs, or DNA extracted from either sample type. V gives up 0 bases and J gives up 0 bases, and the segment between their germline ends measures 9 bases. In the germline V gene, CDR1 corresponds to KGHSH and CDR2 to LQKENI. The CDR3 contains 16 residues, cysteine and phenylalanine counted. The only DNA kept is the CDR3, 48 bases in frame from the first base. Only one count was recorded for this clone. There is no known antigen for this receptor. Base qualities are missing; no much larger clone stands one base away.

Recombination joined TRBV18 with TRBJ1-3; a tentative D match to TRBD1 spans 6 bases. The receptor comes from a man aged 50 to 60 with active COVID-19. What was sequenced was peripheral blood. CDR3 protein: CASSPPSGDSGNTIYF. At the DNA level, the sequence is TGTGCCAGCTCACCACCCTCAGGGGACTCTGGAAACACCATATATTTT.